The rows below give T cell receptor beta chains drawn from one sample of a study of Graves' ophthalmopathy and Graves' hyperthyroidism. TCRdb recomputed calls from the multiplex PCR reads with MiXCR, one row per CDR3 protein. The data hold about 380,000 distinct CDR3 sequences, with approximately 15% observed a single time. What was sequenced was peripheral blood. Every receptor here comes from a woman aged 18-35 years with stable Graves' hyperthyroidism. Both conserved end residues are part of each CDR3. The D gene is left open where the match is weak. Only some rows state a clone size, as once, few, many or a class for expanded clones.

v_call	j_call	clone_size	d_call	cdr3_aa	cdr3_nt
TRBV15	TRBJ1-2	many	TRBD1	CATSRGGQGDGGYTF	TGTGCCACCAGCAGAGGGGGACAGGGGGACGGAGGCTACACCTTC
TRBV6-1	TRBJ1-6	many	NA	CASSASYNSPLHF	TGTGCCAGCAGTGCCAGCTATAATTCACCCCTCCACTTT
TRBV10-3	TRBJ1-5	many	TRBD1	CAISDPGQGLGQPQHF	TGTGCCATCAGTGATCCGGGACAGGGCTTGGGACAGCCCCAGCATTTT
TRBV12-3/TRBV12-4	TRBJ2-4	NA	NA	CASSPRGVRQYF	TGTGCCAGCAGCCCCCGTGGTGTGCGTCAGTACTTC
TRBV12-3/TRBV12-4	TRBJ2-7	NA	NA	CASSLMAGAAYEQYF	TGTGCCAGCAGTTTAATGGCAGGGGCGGCCTACGAGCAGTACTTC
TRBV6-1	TRBJ1-2	NA	NA	CASSERRQGRIEFGYTF	TGTGCCAGCAGTGAGCGGAGGCAGGGACGAATTGAATTTGGCTACACCTTC
TRBV4-1	TRBJ1-5	many	TRBD1	CASSRQGKQPQHF	TGCGCCAGCAGCCGACAGGGAAAACAGCCCCAGCATTTT
TRBV10-2	TRBJ1-1	many	NA	CASSEVRALQGLEAFF	TGCGCCAGCAGTGAAGTGAGGGCCCTACAGGGCCTCGAAGCTTTCTTT
TRBV25-1	TRBJ2-7	many	NA	CASSELRGSPKGYEQYF	TGTGCCAGCAGTGAGCTGCGGGGCAGTCCAAAGGGCTACGAGCAGTACTTC
TRBV7-2	TRBJ2-7	NA	NA	CASSTNPYDEQYF	TGTGCCAGCAGCACTAATCCCTACGACGAGCAGTACTTC
TRBV6-5	TRBJ2-7	many	NA	CASSYGGESYEQYF	TGTGCCAGCAGTTACGGGGGCGAGTCCTACGAGCAGTACTTC
TRBV6-2/TRBV6-3	TRBJ2-4	many	NA	CASRGTENIQYF	TGTGCCAGCAGGGGCACGGAAAACATTCAGTACTTC
TRBV7-6	TRBJ2-5	NA	TRBD1	CASSLAPGRGYETQYF	TGTGCCAGCAGCTTAGCCCCCGGCAGGGGGTACGAGACCCAGTACTTC
TRBV6-5	TRBJ2-5	many	NA	CASSYSKGRETQYF	TGTGCCAGCAGTTACTCGAAGGGGCGAGAGACCCAGTACTTC
TRBV2	TRBJ1-5	many	NA	CASSEGGRRSYQPQHF	TGTGCCAGCAGTGAAGGGGGGAGACGGAGCTATCAGCCCCAGCATTTT
TRBV7-9	TRBJ1-5	many	NA	CASTQGAESNQPQHF	TGTGCCAGCACCCAAGGGGCAGAAAGCAATCAGCCCCAGCATTTT
TRBV12-3/TRBV12-4	TRBJ1-2	NA	TRBD1	CASSPNDRGRQEGYTF	TGTGCCAGCAGTCCTAATGACAGGGGGCGTCAGGAGGGCTACACCTTC
TRBV5-4	TRBJ2-7	NA	NA	CASSSGRRTVSYEQYF	TGTGCCAGCAGCTCGGGGCGTAGGACTGTTTCCTACGAGCAGTACTTC
TRBV19	TRBJ1-1	many	NA	CASSKRGTEAFF	TGTGCCAGTAGTAAGAGGGGCACTGAAGCTTTCTTT
TRBV7-8	TRBJ2-6	many	TRBD1	CASISVGTGDPANVLTF	TGTGCCAGCATTTCAGTGGGGACAGGCGACCCGGCCAACGTCCTGACTTTC
TRBV11-1	TRBJ1-1	NA	TRBD1	CASTTNRQGAEAFF	TGTGCCAGCACCACTAACAGACAGGGGGCTGAAGCTTTCTTT
TRBV11-2	TRBJ1-2	NA	TRBD1	CASSSYRDRGAYTF	TGTGCCAGCAGCTCGTACCGGGACAGGGGAGCTTATACCTTC
TRBV12-3/TRBV12-4	TRBJ2-5	once	TRBD1	CASSLLFTGGIETQYF	TGTGCCAGCAGTTTGTTGTTCACAGGGGGGATAGAGACCCAGTACTTC
TRBV6-2/TRBV6-3	TRBJ1-1	many	NA	CASTLQTLTGSGTEAFF	TGTGCCAGCACCCTACAGACATTGACCGGTAGTGGCACTGAAGCTTTCTTT
TRBV28	TRBJ2-2	NA	TRBD1	CASSLQNRGENTGELFF	TGTGCCAGCAGTTTGCAAAACAGGGGTGAAAACACCGGGGAGCTGTTTTTT
TRBV2	TRBJ1-1	many	NA	CATGNIQWSEAFF	TGTGCCACCGGGAATATTCAGTGGTCTGAAGCTTTCTTT
TRBV5-1	TRBJ1-2	NA	NA	CASSPRQNNYGYTF	TGCGCCAGCAGCCCACGACAGAATAACTATGGCTACACCTTC
TRBV2	TRBJ2-7	many	NA	CASREGDEQYF	TGTGCCAGCAGGGAGGGGGACGAGCAGTACTTC
TRBV2	TRBJ2-4	many	TRBD1	CASSRPLVDRDQDPYIQYF	TGTGCCAGCAGTAGACCCCTAGTGGACAGGGATCAAGACCCGTACATTCAGTACTTC
TRBV11-2	TRBJ1-5	many	NA	CASSLKKPGQQDQPQHF	TGTGCCAGCAGCTTAAAGAAGCCGGGACAACAGGACCAGCCCCAGCATTTT
TRBV6-2/TRBV6-3	TRBJ2-5	many	NA	CASRSIQETQYF	TGTGCCAGCAGGTCTATTCAAGAGACCCAGTACTTC
TRBV2	TRBJ2-5	many	TRBD2	CASSDDLAGLQETQYF	TGTGCCAGCAGTGATGATCTAGCGGGGCTCCAAGAGACCCAGTACTTC
TRBV6-2/TRBV6-3	TRBJ1-2	many	NA	CASSHRVGETGYTF	TGTGCCAGCAGTCACCGGGTCGGGGAGACTGGCTACACCTTC
TRBV19	TRBJ1-5	many	NA	CASSISNQPQHF	TGTGCCAGTAGTATAAGTAACCAGCCCCAGCATTTT
TRBV13	TRBJ2-2	NA	TRBD1	CASSSPGTGVTTGELFF	TGTGCCAGCAGCTCGCCCGGGACAGGGGTAACCACCGGGGAGCTGTTTTTT
TRBV11-1	TRBJ2-7	few	NA	CASSLARQLGTYEQYF	TGTGCCAGCAGCTTAGCGCGGCAGTTGGGGACCTACGAGCAGTACTTC
TRBV20-1	TRBJ1-6	many	NA	CSANRLEGNSPLHF	TGCAGTGCTAATCGCCTTGAGGGGAATTCACCCCTCCACTTT
TRBV14	TRBJ2-5	NA	TRBD2	CASSQGDILAGGQETQYF	TGTGCCAGCAGCCAAGGAGACATACTAGCGGGGGGCCAAGAGACCCAGTACTTC
TRBV5-1	TRBJ1-5	NA	NA	CASSLEGRSTQPQHF	TGCGCCAGCAGCTTGGAGGGGCGTTCCACTCAGCCCCAGCATTTT
TRBV12-3/TRBV12-4	TRBJ1-2	many	TRBD1	CASSLGGGGGYTF	TGTGCCAGCAGTTTAGGAGGGGGCGGAGGCTACACCTTC
TRBV7-2	TRBJ2-5	many	TRBD2	CASSLGRGGEETQYF	TGTGCCAGCAGCTTAGGACGGGGGGGTGAAGAGACCCAGTACTTC
TRBV7-2	TRBJ2-7	NA	TRBD1	CASSYGTVYEQYF	TGTGCCAGCAGCTACGGGACAGTCTACGAGCAGTACTTC
TRBV19	TRBJ2-5	many	NA	CASSQQGLGETQYF	TGTGCCAGTAGTCAGCAGGGGTTGGGAGAGACCCAGTACTTC
TRBV5-1	TRBJ2-5	many	TRBD1	CASSPRTGGGETQYF	TGCGCCAGCAGCCCCAGGACAGGGGGCGGGGAGACCCAGTACTTC
TRBV12-3/TRBV12-4	TRBJ1-2	many	NA	CASSWGGPYGYTF	TGTGCCAGCAGTTGGGGCGGGCCCTATGGCTACACCTTC
TRBV12-3/TRBV12-4	TRBJ1-5	many	TRBD1	CASRGQGGGQPQHF	TGTGCCAGCAGGGGACAGGGAGGGGGTCAGCCCCAGCATTTT
TRBV4-1	TRBJ1-3	NA	TRBD1	CASSHLTPGQGSSGNTIYF	TGCGCCAGCAGCCATTTAACCCCGGGACAGGGAAGCTCTGGAAACACCATATATTTT
TRBV28	TRBJ1-2	many	NA	CASRGTVGGYTF	TGTGCCAGCCGTGGGACGGTCGGGGGCTACACCTTC
TRBV9	TRBJ2-5	few	NA	CASSAWGGGSSETQYF	TGTGCCAGCAGCGCCTGGGGAGGGGGTTCATCAGAGACCCAGTACTTC
TRBV19	TRBJ2-7	many	NA	CASSIRGQPRTVYEQYF	TGTGCCAGTAGTATACGAGGGCAGCCCCGGACCGTTTACGAGCAGTACTTC
TRBV18	TRBJ2-5	NA	NA	CANSTSQETQYF	TGTGCCAACTCAACCTCCCAAGAGACCCAGTACTTC
TRBV12-5	TRBJ2-5	few	NA	CASGLVSTPETQYF	TGTGCTAGTGGTTTGGTATCCACCCCAGAGACCCAGTACTTC
TRBV10-3	TRBJ2-7	many	TRBD1	CAISARDRGYEQYF	TGTGCCATCAGTGCGCGGGACAGGGGCTACGAGCAGTACTTC
TRBV18	TRBJ1-1	few	NA	CASSPDIGEAFF	TGTGCCAGCTCCCCCGACATAGGTGAAGCTTTCTTT
TRBV10-1	TRBJ2-4	many	NA	CASSETGNNIKYF	TGCGCCAGCAGTGAGACAGGGAACAACATTAAGTACTTC
TRBV7-9	TRBJ2-4	NA	NA	CASSSNIRGRNIKYF	TGTGCCAGCAGCTCAAACATCCGAGGGAGGAACATTAAGTACTTC
TRBV14	TRBJ1-2	many	NA	CASSRIRAPSYGYTF	TGTGCCAGCAGCCGAATAAGGGCGCCTAGCTATGGCTACACCTTC